This T cell receptor beta chain was identified in a study of neurological immune-mediated disorders. The study's findings and limits: The absence of any CDR3 amino acid sequence shared by expanded clones across subjects suggests that repertoires were private in all groups. Patients with HTLV-1-associated myelopathy showed the most TCR clonal expansion. Those with multiple sclerosis showed the least, falling below healthy controls.

The ends were cut back, 7 bases at V and 3 bases at J, with 15 bases in the middle. This CDR3 has 14 amino acids. Germline lookup yields CDR1 SGHTA and CDR2 FQGNSA. Each CDR3 protein is one row after TCRdb ran MiXCR on the 5' RACE reads. The data show approximately 86,000 distinct CDR3 sequences, 2.5% to 3% seen once. Turning to this clonotype: Its antigen remains unknown. This may be a read error, as it is one base from a much larger clone.

The clonotype originates from a woman in her twenties or thirties with multiple sclerosis. The chain links TRBV7-2 to TRBJ2-5, with TRBD2 as a possible D gene (5 bases). Sequences were obtained from PBMCs. CDR3 nucleotides: TGTGCCAGCAACCCGCGGGCGGATAAAGAGACCCAGTACTTC. Protein sequence: CASNPRADKETQYF. Using reference TRBV7-2 and TRBJ2-5 for the parts outside the CDR3, the full variable domain is GAGVSQSPSNKVTEKGKDVELRCDPISGHTALYWYRQSLGQGLEFLIYFQGNSAPDKSGLPSDRFSAERTGGSVSTLTIQRTQQEDSAVYLCASNPRADKETQYFGPGTRLLVL.